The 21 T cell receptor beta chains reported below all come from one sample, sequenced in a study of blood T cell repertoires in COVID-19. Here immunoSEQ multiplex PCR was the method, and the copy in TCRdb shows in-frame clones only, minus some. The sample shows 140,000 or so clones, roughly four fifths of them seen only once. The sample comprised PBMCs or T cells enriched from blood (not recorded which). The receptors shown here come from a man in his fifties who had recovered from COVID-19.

Written as DNA, the CDR3 is TGTGCCAGCAGCCCCTCAGGGACAGAATATTCACCCCTCCACTTT. Translated, it gives CASSPSGTEYSPLHF. The chain joins TRBV9 to TRBJ1-6; 7 bases line up with TRBD1. Germline trimming cut 4 bases from V and 8 bases from J; bases unmatched to any gene: 9. Germline assignment: CDR1 SGDLS and CDR2 YYNGEE. This CDR3 contains 15 residues.

The CDR3 bases are TGTGCCAGTAGTACCCCTATGGAAAAACTGTTTTTT. This gives the protein CASSTPMEKLFF. V usage is TRBV19 and J usage is TRBJ1-4; D is unclear. In germline, CDR1 is LNHDA, CDR2 SQIVND (reference sequence). The V end was cut by 4 bases, the J end by 8 bases, with 8 bases between. The CDR3 loop spans 12 amino acids.

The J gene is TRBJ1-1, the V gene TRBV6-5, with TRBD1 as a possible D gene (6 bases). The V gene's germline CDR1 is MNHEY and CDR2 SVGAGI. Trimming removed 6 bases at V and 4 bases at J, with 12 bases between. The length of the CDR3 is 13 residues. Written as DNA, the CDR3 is TGTGCCAGCAGCCACGGACAGAGCACTGAAGCTTTCTTT. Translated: CASSHGQSTEAFF.

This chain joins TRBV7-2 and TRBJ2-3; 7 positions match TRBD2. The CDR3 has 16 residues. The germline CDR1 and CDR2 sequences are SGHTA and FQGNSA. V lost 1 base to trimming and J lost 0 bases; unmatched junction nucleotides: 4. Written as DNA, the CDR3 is TGTGCCAGCAGCTTAGTGGAGCGGGGTAGCACAGATACGCAGTATTTT. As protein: CASSLVERGSTDTQYF. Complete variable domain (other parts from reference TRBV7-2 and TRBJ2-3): GAGVSQSPSNKVTEKGKDVELRCDPISGHTALYWYRQSLGQGLEFLIYFQGNSAPDKSGLPSDRFSAERTGGSVSTLTIQRTQQEDSAVYLCASSLVERGSTDTQYFGPGTRLTVL.

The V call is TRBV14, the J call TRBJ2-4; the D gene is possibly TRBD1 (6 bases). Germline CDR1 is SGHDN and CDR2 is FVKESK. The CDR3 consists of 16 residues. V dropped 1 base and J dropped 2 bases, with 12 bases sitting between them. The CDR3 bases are TGTGCCAGCAGCCAAGCAGGGGTTTATACCAAAAACATTCAGTACTTC. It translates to CASSQAGVYTKNIQYF.

Here the CDR3 reads CASSPWTSLQETQYF. The CDR3 bases are TGTGCCAGCAGCCCATGGACTAGCCTCCAAGAGACCCAGTACTTC. The chain has TRBV7-8 and TRBJ2-5, with 8 bases lining up with TRBD2. CDR3 size: 15 residues. From germline, CDR1 is SGHVS and CDR2 FQNEAQ. With 5 bases clipped from V and 1 base from J, the junction kept 6 bases outside the gene matches.

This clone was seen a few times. CDR3 region: CAWTGGLNYGGYTF. The DNA of the CDR3 is TGTGCCTGGACAGGGGGCCTTAACTATGGTGGCTACACCTTC. V is TRBV30 and J is TRBJ1-2; 8 positions match TRBD1. CDR3 length: 14 amino acids. Germline assignment: CDR1 GTSNPN and CDR2 SVGIG (reference sequence). The V segment lost 4 bases and the J segment 7 bases; nucleotides outside the gene matches: 11.

CDR3 amino acids: CALKRALMNTEAFF. The CDR3, as DNA: TGTGCCCTGAAGAGGGCGCTAATGAACACTGAAGCTTTCTTT. The genes are TRBV7-2 and TRBJ1-1; D not certain. The V end was cut by 11 bases, the J end by 0 bases, with 16 bases between. Germline CDR1 is SGHTA and CDR2 is FQGNSA. CDR3 length: 14 amino acids.

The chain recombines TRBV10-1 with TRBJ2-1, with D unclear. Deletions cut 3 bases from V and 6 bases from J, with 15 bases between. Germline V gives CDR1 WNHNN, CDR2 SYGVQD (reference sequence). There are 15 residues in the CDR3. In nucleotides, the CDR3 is TGCGCCAGCAGTGAAAATGTACAGCCCACCAATGAGCAGTTCTTC. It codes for CASSENVQPTNEQFF.

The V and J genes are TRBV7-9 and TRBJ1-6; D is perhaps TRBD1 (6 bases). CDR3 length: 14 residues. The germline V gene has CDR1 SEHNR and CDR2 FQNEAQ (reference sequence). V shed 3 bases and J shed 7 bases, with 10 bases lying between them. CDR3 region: CASSFNRENSPLHF. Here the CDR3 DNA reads TGTGCCAGCAGCTTTAACAGGGAAAATTCACCCCTCCACTTT.

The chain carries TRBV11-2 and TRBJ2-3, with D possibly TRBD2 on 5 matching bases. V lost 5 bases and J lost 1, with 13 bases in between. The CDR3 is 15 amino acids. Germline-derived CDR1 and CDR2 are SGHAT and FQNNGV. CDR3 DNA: TGTGCCAGCAGCCCCCCGGGGTACGGCACAGATACGCAGTATTTT. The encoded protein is CASSPPGYGTDTQYF.

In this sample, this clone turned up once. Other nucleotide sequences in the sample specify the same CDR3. The CDR3 coding sequence is TGTGCCAGCAGCGGACAGGGCAACACTGAAGCTTTCTTT. Translated, it gives CASSGQGNTEAFF. The chain links TRBV2 to TRBJ1-1; 8 positions agree with TRBD1. The V gene's germline CDR1 is SNHLY and CDR2 FYNNEI. Trimming removed 6 bases from V and 2 bases from J; junction bases left unmatched: 2. The CDR3 consists of 13 residues.

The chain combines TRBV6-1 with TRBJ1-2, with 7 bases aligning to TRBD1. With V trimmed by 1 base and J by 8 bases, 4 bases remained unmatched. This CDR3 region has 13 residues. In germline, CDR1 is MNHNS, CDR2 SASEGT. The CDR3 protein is CASSEGETGGYTF. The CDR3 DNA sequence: TGTGCCAGCAGTGAAGGCGAGACAGGGGGCTACACCTTC.

CDR3 nucleotide sequence: TGTGCCAGCAGCCTACTTGCAACTAATGAAAAACTGTTTTTT. Residues: CASSLLATNEKLFF. The chain is built from TRBV5-5 and TRBJ1-4; no firm D call. Trimming stripped 4 bases from V and 0 bases from J, with 7 bases between. CDR3 length: 14 amino acids. The germline gives CDR1 SGHKS, CDR2 YYEKEE (reference sequence).

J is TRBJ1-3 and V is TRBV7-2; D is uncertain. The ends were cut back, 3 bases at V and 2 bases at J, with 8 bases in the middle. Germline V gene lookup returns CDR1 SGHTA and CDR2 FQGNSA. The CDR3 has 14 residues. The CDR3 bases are TGTGCCAGCAGCTTGGGAGAGACTGGAAACACCATATATTTT. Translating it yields CASSLGETGNTIYF.

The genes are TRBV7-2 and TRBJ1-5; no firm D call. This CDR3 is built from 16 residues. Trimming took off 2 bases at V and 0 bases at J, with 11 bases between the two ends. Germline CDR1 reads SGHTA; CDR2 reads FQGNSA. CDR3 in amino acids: CASSLYGVNSNQPQHF. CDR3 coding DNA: TGTGCCAGCAGCTTATACGGTGTGAATAGCAATCAGCCCCAGCATTTT.

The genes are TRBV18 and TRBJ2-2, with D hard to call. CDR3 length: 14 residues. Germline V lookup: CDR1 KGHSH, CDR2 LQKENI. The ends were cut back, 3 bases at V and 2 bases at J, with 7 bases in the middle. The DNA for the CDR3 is TGTGCCAGCTCACCTCAGGATAACACCGGGGAGCTGTTTTTT. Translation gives CASSPQDNTGELFF.

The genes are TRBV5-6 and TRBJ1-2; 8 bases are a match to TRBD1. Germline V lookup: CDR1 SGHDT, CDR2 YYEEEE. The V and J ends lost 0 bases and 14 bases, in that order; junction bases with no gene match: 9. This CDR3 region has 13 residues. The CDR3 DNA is TGTGCCAGCAGCTTGGCCGGGACAGGCGCTTTTACCTTC. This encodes CASSLAGTGAFTF.

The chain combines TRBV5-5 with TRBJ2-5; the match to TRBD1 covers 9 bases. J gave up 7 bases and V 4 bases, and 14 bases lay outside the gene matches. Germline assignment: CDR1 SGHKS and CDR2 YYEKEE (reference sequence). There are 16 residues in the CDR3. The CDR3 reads CASSIRDREIGGTQYF. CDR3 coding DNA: TGTGCCAGCAGCATCCGGGACAGGGAGATAGGGGGGACCCAGTACTTC.

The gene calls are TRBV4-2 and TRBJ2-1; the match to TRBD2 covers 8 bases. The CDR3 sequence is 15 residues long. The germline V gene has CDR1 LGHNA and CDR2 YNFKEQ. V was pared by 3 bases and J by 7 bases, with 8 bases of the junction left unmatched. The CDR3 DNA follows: TGTGCCAGCAGCCAGCCGGGACTAGGGTCTAATGAGCAGTTCTTC. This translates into CASSQPGLGSNEQFF.

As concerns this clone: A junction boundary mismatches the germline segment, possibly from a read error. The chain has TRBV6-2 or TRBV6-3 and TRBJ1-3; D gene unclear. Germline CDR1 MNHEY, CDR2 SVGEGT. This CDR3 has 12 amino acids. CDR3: CASSYEDTTKYF. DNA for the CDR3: TGTGCCAGCAGTTACGAAGACACGACCAAATATTTT.